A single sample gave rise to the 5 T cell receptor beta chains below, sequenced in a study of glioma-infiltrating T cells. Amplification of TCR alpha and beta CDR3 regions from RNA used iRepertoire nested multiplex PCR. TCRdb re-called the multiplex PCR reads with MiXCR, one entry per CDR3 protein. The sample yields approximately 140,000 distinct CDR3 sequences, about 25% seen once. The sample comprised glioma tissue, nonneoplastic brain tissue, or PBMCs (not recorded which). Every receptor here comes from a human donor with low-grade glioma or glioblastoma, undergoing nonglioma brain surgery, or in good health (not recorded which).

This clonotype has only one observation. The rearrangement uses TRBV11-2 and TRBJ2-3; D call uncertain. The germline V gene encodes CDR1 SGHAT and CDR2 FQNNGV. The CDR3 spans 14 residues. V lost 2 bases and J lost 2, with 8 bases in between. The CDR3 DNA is TGTGCCAGCAGCTTACGCGTGGTCACAGATACGCAGTATTTT. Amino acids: CASSLRVVTDTQYF.

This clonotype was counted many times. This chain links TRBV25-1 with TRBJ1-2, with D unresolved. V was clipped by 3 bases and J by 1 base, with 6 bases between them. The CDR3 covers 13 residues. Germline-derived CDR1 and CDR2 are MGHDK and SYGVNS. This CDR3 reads CASSERNNYGYTF. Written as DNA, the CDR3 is TGTGCCAGCAGTGAGAGGAATAACTATGGCTACACCTTC.

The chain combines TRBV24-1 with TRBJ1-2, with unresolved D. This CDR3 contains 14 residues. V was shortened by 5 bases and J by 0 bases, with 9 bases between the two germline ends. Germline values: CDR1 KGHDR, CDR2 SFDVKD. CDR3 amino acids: CATSGSETNYGYTF. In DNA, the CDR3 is TGTGCCACCAGTGGGTCTGAGACTAACTATGGCTACACCTTC.

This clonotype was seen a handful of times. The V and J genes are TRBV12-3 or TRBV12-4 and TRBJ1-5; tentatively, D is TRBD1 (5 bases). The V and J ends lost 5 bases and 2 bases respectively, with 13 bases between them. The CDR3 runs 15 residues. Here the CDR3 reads CASSVGLRGNQPQHF. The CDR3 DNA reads TGTGCCAGCAGTGTGGGACTCCGAGGCAATCAGCCCCAGCATTTT.

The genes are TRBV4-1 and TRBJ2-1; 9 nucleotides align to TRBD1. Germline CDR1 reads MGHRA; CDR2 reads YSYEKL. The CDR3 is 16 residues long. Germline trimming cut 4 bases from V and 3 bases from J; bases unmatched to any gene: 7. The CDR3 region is CASSRTGADLYNEQFF. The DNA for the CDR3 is TGCGCCAGCAGCCGGACAGGGGCTGACCTCTACAATGAGCAGTTCTTC.